What follows are 31 T cell receptor beta chains derived from one specimen sequenced in a study of control samples from healthy donors and cancer patients. TCRdb's copy holds only in-frame clones and misses some; the assay was immunoSEQ multiplex PCR. Here the sample spans 120,000 to 150,000 clones, under 90% being singletons. Source material: blood. Source of these receptors: a man aged 25 to 45 in good health.

The chain couples TRBV2 to TRBJ1-1; no clear D. The CDR3 length is 12 residues. V was trimmed by 7 bases and J by 6 bases, leaving 12 bases between them. Germline CDR1 reads SNHLY; CDR2 reads FYNNEI. The CDR3 DNA reads TGTGCCAGCAAAGCCCCCGAAGCTGAAGCTTTCTTT. This sequence encodes CASKAPEAEAFF.

The chain is built from TRBV6-5 and TRBJ2-7, with 10 bases fitting TRBD1. Looked up from germline, CDR1 is MNHEY and CDR2 is SVGAGI. There are 14 residues in the CDR3. Trimming at V came to 7 bases and at J to 0 bases, leaving 3 bases not matched to a gene. The CDR3 sequence is CASNRQGASYEQYF. DNA for the CDR3: TGTGCCAGCAACCGACAGGGGGCCTCCTACGAGCAGTACTTC.

V gene TRBV7-3 combines with J gene TRBJ2-1; TRBD1 agrees at 8 bases. CDR3 length: 15 residues. Unmatched junction bases numbered 4, after V lost 2 bases and J lost 4 bases. The V gene's germline CDR1 is SGHTA and CDR2 FQGTGA. The CDR3 reads CASSLDRGGYNEQFF. CDR3 bases: TGTGCCAGCAGCTTAGACAGGGGAGGTTACAATGAGCAGTTCTTC.

V is TRBV7-9 and J is TRBJ1-1; D gene unclear. There are 13 residues in the CDR3. Germline V gene data show CDR1 as SEHNR and CDR2 as FQNEAQ (reference sequence). V was clipped by 1 base and J by 6 bases, with 9 bases between them. CDR3 region: CASSLGAISEAFF. The DNA of the CDR3 is TGTGCCAGCAGCTTAGGGGCAATTTCTGAAGCTTTCTTT.

The chain is built from TRBV6-5 and TRBJ1-1; 10 nucleotides agree with TRBD1. Germline V gene sequence: CDR1 MNHEY, CDR2 SVGAGI. The CDR3 has 14 amino acids. The ends lost 5 bases at V and 5 bases at J; junction bases unmatched: 5. CDR3 amino acids: CASSPDRGRTEAFF. The CDR3 nucleotides read TGTGCCAGCAGTCCGGACAGGGGGAGGACTGAAGCTTTCTTT.

The genes are TRBV4-1 and TRBJ2-2; 8 bases are shared with TRBD2. The ends lost 2 bases at V and 0 bases at J; junction bases unmatched: 5. CDR3 length: 17 amino acids. In germline, CDR1 is MGHRA, CDR2 YSYEKL. The DNA for the CDR3 is TGCGCCAGCAGCCAAACTAGCGGAGGGGCGAACACCGGGGAGCTGTTTTTT. Residues: CASSQTSGGANTGELFF.

The chain combines TRBV4-2 with TRBJ2-3, with D possibly TRBD2 on 5 matching bases. The CDR3 length is 17 residues. Germline V CDR1 and CDR2: LGHNA, YNFKEQ. V lost 1 base and J lost 1, with 15 bases in between. The CDR3 region is CASSQVALMRGTDTQYF. In nucleotides, the CDR3 is TGTGCCAGCAGCCAAGTGGCCCTAATGCGGGGCACAGATACGCAGTATTTT.

The chain recombines TRBV19 with TRBJ2-7; unclear D gene. Germline V gene data show CDR1 as LNHDA and CDR2 as SQIVND (reference sequence). CDR3 length: 13 amino acids. V was cut by 3 bases and J by 4 bases, with 10 bases left in between. The CDR3 nucleotides read TGTGCCAGTAGTATCACAGTTACTTACGAGCAGTACTTC. Its protein product is CASSITVTYEQYF.

This chain links TRBV9 with TRBJ2-2; D is unresolved. V was cut by 0 bases and J by 2 bases, with 8 bases left in between. This CDR3 is built from 15 residues. The V gene's germline CDR1 is SGDLS and CDR2 YYNGEE. The CDR3 protein is CASSVGQDNTGELFF. Here the CDR3 DNA reads TGTGCCAGCAGCGTAGGCCAGGACAACACCGGGGAGCTGTTTTTT.

V and J are TRBV21-1 and TRBJ2-3; the D segment call TRBD1 is taken from the table without a DNA check. TRBV21-1 is flagged as a pseudogene. CDR3 length equals 17 residues. The CDR3 loop is CASSKWEQGENTDTQYF. The CDR3 DNA sequence: TGTGCCAGCAGCAAATGGGAACAGGGGGAAAACACAGATACGCAGTATTTT.

The J gene is TRBJ1-1, the V gene TRBV6-5, with TRBD1 as a possible D gene (5 bases). Trimming left V 5 bases short and J 5 bases short, with 12 bases between. CDR3 length: 13 amino acids. In germline, CDR1 is MNHEY, CDR2 SVGAGI. The CDR3 loop reads CASSRETETEAFF. The CDR3 DNA reads TGTGCCAGCAGTCGCGAGACAGAGACTGAAGCTTTCTTT.

This clone was found once. This chain joins TRBV7-2 and TRBJ2-3, with 8 bases lining up with TRBD1. Germline values: CDR1 SGHTA, CDR2 FQGNSA. CDR3 length: 15 residues. The junction had 4 bases not matched to a gene; V was cut back by 2 bases and J by 3 bases. CDR3 DNA: TGTGCCAGCAGCTTAATGAGACAGGGGACAGATACGCAGTATTTT. It encodes CASSLMRQGTDTQYF.

V is TRBV19 and J is TRBJ1-4, with D unclear. Germline-derived CDR1 and CDR2 are LNHDA and SQIVND (reference sequence). Between the trimmed V and J ends, which lost 4 bases and 6 bases, there was a span of 9 bases. The CDR3 consists of 13 residues. The CDR3 is CASSKRLDEKLFF. The DNA of the CDR3 is TGTGCCAGTAGTAAGAGATTGGATGAAAAACTGTTTTTT.

This chain connects TRBV7-9 to TRBJ1-2; 7 bases fit TRBD1. V lost 5 bases and J lost 4; bases outside the gene matches: 10. CDR3 size: 15 residues. CDR1 is SEHNR and CDR2 is FQNEAQ in the germline V gene (reference sequence). CDR3 in amino acids: CASSAGGTAFYGYTF. CDR3 nucleotides: TGTGCCAGCAGCGCGGGAGGGACAGCTTTCTATGGCTACACCTTC.

The chain employs TRBV29-1 and TRBJ2-2; TRBD2 is a possible D gene (6 bases). The V end was cut by 6 bases, the J end by 1 base, with 12 bases between. Germline loops: CDR1 SQVTM, CDR2 ANQGSEA. The length of the CDR3 is 14 residues. CDR3 in amino acids: CSVILAVNTGELFF. The CDR3 DNA follows: TGCAGCGTAATACTAGCCGTGAACACCGGGGAGCTGTTTTTT.

This chain links TRBV6-2 or TRBV6-3 with TRBJ1-5; tentative D call: TRBD1 (5 bases). V lost 6 bases to trimming and J lost 0 bases, with 21 bases between them. This CDR3 comprises 18 residues. Germline V gene sequence: CDR1 MNHEY, CDR2 SVGEGT. The CDR3 nucleotides read TGTGCCAGCAGCGGACAAGGCAGAGAGGACTATAGCAATCAGCCCCAGCATTTT. Residues: CASSGQGREDYSNQPQHF.

This chain joins TRBV6-6 and TRBJ1-5; no definite D call. The CDR3 sequence is 14 residues long. V shed 2 bases and J shed 4 bases, with 9 bases lying between them. Germline CDR1 MNHNY, CDR2 SVGAGI (reference sequence). The CDR3: CASSYTQENQPQHF. CDR3 DNA: TGTGCCAGCAGTTACACCCAGGAGAATCAGCCCCAGCATTTT.

The chain links TRBV27 to TRBJ2-1; D tentatively fits TRBD1 or TRBD2 (5 bases each). Trimming pared 5 bases from V and 4 bases from J, leaving 15 bases between. Germline CDR1 MNHEY, CDR2 SMNVEV (reference sequence). The CDR3 consists of 15 residues. CDR3 loop: CASSPGAAPYNEQFF. The CDR3, as DNA: TGTGCCAGCAGTCCCGGGGCGGCCCCTTACAATGAGCAGTTCTTC.

This clone was counted once. The chain joins TRBV9 to TRBJ2-1; 7 bases map to TRBD2. V shed 0 bases and J 7 bases; nucleotides not matched to a gene: 10. In germline, CDR1 is SGDLS, CDR2 YYNGEE. The CDR3 covers 16 residues. In DNA, the CDR3 is TGTGCCAGCAGCGTAGGTGGCGGGAGTTGGGGGAATGAGCAGTTCTTC. Encoded protein: CASSVGGGSWGNEQFF. Full variable domain (outside the CDR3, taken from reference TRBV9 and TRBJ2-1): DSGVTQTPKHLITATGQRVTLRCSPRSGDLSVYWYQQSLDQGLQFLIQYYNGEERAKGNILERFSAQQFPDLHSELNLSSLELGDSALYFCASSVGGGSWGNEQFFGPGTRLTVL.

The chain combines TRBV7-9 with TRBJ1-5; D uncertain. Germline V gene lookup returns CDR1 SEHNR and CDR2 FQNEAQ (reference sequence). With 5 bases removed from V and 4 bases from J, the gap between germline ends came to 18 bases. The CDR3 sequence is 16 residues long. This CDR3 reads CASSPLRNPGNQPQHF. The CDR3 coding sequence is TGTGCCAGCAGCCCCCTCCGGAACCCGGGAAATCAGCCCCAGCATTTT.

This sequence joins TRBV6-5 and TRBJ2-5; unclear D gene. The CDR3 runs 13 residues. CDR1 and CDR2 (germline): MNHEY, SVGAGI. Trimming shortened V by 2 bases and J by 5 bases, and 9 bases separated the two germline ends. As DNA, the CDR3 is TGTGCCAGCAGTTACGGTCCCCGGGAGACCCAGTACTTC. Encoded protein: CASSYGPRETQYF.

The chain employs TRBV27 and TRBJ1-1; weak D call: TRBD1 (5 bases). The CDR3 is 17 residues long. Trimming left V 6 bases short and J 1 base short, with 21 bases between. From germline, CDR1 is MNHEY and CDR2 SMNVEV (reference sequence). As DNA, the CDR3 is TGTGCCAGCAGCTCGCCCGGGACTGTGGGTAAGAACACTGAAGCTTTCTTT. This encodes CASSSPGTVGKNTEAFF.

The chain recombines TRBV24-1 with TRBJ2-7; D gene uncertain. Germline CDR1 KGHDR, CDR2 SFDVKD. The CDR3 length is 13 residues. With 3 bases removed from V and 6 bases from J, the gap between germline ends came to 11 bases. The CDR3 nucleotides are TGTGCCACCAGTGATCAGAGACCGGGCGAGCAGTACTTC. This codes for CATSDQRPGEQYF.

The rearrangement uses TRBV9 and TRBJ2-3, with D perhaps assigned TRBD1 or TRBD2 (6 bases each). The germline V gene has CDR1 SGDLS and CDR2 YYNGEE. The CDR3 loop spans 17 amino acids. V lost 6 bases and J 2 bases, leaving 22 bases between the germline ends. The CDR3 loop is CASNRNRDSGDTDTQYF. The CDR3 coding sequence is TGTGCCAGCAATCGGAATCGGGACTCAGGGGACACAGATACGCAGTATTTT.

The chain links TRBV2 to TRBJ2-2; no reliable D call. The V gene lost 6 bases and the J gene lost 6 bases, with 20 bases spanning the gap. The CDR3 spans 16 residues. Germline CDR1 is SNHLY and CDR2 is FYNNEI. CDR3 nucleotide sequence: TGTGCCAGCAGCGGCTACGCTTTACCTGGGGCCGGGGAGCTGTTTTTT. Its translation is CASSGYALPGAGELFF.

The chain has TRBV19 and TRBJ1-6; D uncertain. V lost 10 bases and J lost 8, with 18 bases in between. The CDR3 spans 14 residues. The germline gives CDR1 LNHDA, CDR2 SQIVND (reference sequence). The chain's CDR3 is CATHPGGGYSPLHF. CDR3 DNA sequence: TGTGCCACGCATCCAGGAGGCGGCTATTCACCCCTCCACTTT.

This chain links TRBV12-3 or TRBV12-4 with TRBJ2-7, with D possibly matching TRBD1 (6 bases). Trimming stripped 5 bases from V and 3 bases from J, with 11 bases between. CDR3 length: 13 residues. In DNA form, the CDR3 reads TGTGCCAGCAGTCACCGGGACAACTACGAGCAGTACTTC. Translated: CASSHRDNYEQYF.

The CDR3 loop reads CASSQDSSGKVRTEAFF. CDR3 coding DNA: TGCGCCAGCAGCCAAGATTCCTCAGGGAAAGTGAGGACTGAAGCTTTCTTT. The V call is TRBV4-1, the J call TRBJ1-1; TRBD1 is a possible D gene (5 bases). Trimming took 0 bases from V and 5 from J, leaving 19 bases between them. This CDR3 contains 17 residues. Germline-derived CDR1 and CDR2 are MGHRA and YSYEKL.

The DNA for the CDR3 is TGTGCCAGCAGCTTCGGGCACCCAGGTTCAGGGCAGCCCCAGCATTTT. Protein: CASSFGHPGSGQPQHF. The chain employs TRBV7-6 and TRBJ1-5, with TRBD1 as a possible D gene (5 bases). This CDR3 has 16 residues. Germline V gene data show CDR1 as SGHVS and CDR2 as FNYEAQ. V was cut by 3 bases and J by 7 bases, with 19 bases left in between.

The rearrangement uses TRBV18 and TRBJ2-3; D possibly corresponds to TRBD1 (6 bases). The V gene lost 3 bases and the J gene lost 0 bases, with 10 bases spanning the gap. Per germline, CDR1 KGHSH and CDR2 LQKENI. This CDR3 is 15 amino acids long. CDR3 protein: CASSPDRTSTDTQYF. The CDR3 region has the DNA TGTGCCAGCTCACCTGACAGGACTAGCACAGATACGCAGTATTTT.

This sequence joins TRBV12-5 and TRBJ1-2, with unresolved D. The germline V gene encodes CDR1 LGHNT and CDR2 FRNRAP. V was shortened by 4 bases and J by 0 bases, with 15 bases between the two germline ends. The CDR3 runs to 16 residues. CDR3 amino acids: CASGSYGRLANYGYTF. The CDR3 DNA is TGTGCTAGTGGTTCGTACGGACGCCTAGCTAACTATGGCTACACCTTC. The full variable domain, completed using reference TRBV12-5 and TRBJ1-2, is DARVTQTPRHKVTEMGQEVTMRCQPILGHNTVFWYRQTMMQGLELLAYFRNRAPLDDSGMPKDRFSAEMPDATLATLKIQPSEPRDSAVYFCASGSYGRLANYGYTFGSGTRLTVV.